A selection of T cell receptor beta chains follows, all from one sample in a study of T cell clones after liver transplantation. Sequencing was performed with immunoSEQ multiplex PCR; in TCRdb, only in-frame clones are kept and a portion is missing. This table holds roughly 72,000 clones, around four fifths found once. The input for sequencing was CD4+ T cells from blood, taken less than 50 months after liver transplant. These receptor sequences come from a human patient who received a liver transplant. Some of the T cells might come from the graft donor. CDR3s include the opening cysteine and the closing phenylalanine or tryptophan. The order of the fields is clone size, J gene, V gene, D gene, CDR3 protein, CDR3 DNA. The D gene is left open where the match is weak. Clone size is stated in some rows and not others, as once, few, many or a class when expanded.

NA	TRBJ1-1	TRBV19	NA	CASSWGDEGTEAFF	TGTGCCAGTAGTTGGGGGGATGAGGGCACTGAAGCTTTCTTT
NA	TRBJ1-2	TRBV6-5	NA	CASSYSKQGKYGYTF	TGTGCCAGCAGTTACTCGAAGCAGGGAAAGTATGGCTACACCTTC
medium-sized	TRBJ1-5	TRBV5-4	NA	CASSRVPGPAEPQHF	TGTGCCAGCAGCCGAGTTCCGGGTCCGGCGGAGCCCCAGCATTTT
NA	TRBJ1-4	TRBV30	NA	CAWSAPGRRTEKLFF	TGTGCCTGGAGTGCCCCGGGACGCCGAACTGAAAAACTGTTTTTT
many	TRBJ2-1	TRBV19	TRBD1	CASNRGLYNEQFF	TGTGCCAGTAACAGGGGCCTCTACAATGAGCAGTTCTTC
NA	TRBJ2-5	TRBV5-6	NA	CASSLGAGAAETQYF	TGTGCCAGCAGCTTGGGGGCGGGGGCGGCGGAGACCCAGTACTTC
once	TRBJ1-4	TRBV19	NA	CASKSQGFFGEKLFF	TGTGCCAGTAAGTCCCAGGGGTTTTTCGGTGAAAAACTGTTTTTT
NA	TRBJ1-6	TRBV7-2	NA	CASSLQRGGVGNSPLHF	TGTGCCAGCAGCTTACAGCGGGGGGGCGTCGGGAATTCACCCCTCCACTTT
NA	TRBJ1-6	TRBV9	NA	CASNGRTSSPLHF	TGTGCCAGCAATGGACGGACGAGTTCACCCCTCCACTTT
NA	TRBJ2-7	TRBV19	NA	CASKGRGSYEQYF	TGTGCCAGTAAGGGCAGGGGCTCCTACGAGCAGTACTTC
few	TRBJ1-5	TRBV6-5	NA	CASRPPGSSNQPQHF	TGTGCCAGCAGACCCCCGGGGTCATCGAATCAGCCCCAGCATTTT
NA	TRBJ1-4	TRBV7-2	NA	CASSRPGRGNEKLFF	TGTGCCAGCAGCCGACCGGGACGCGGCAATGAAAAACTGTTTTTT
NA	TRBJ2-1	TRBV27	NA	CASSLFIRGGGNEQFF	TGTGCCAGCAGTTTGTTTATCAGGGGCGGAGGGAATGAGCAGTTCTTC
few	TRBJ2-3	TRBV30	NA	CAWSSVRVGDTQYF	TGTGCCTGGAGTAGTGTGAGGGTCGGGGATACGCAGTATTTT
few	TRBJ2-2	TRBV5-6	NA	CASSLVGSGGELFF	TGTGCCAGCAGCTTGGTCGGGTCTGGCGGGGAGCTGTTTTTT
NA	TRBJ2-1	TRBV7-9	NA	CASSRDSPGSEQFF	TGTGCCAGCAGTCGAGACTCTCCTGGGTCGGAGCAGTTCTTC
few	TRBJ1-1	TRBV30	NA	CAWSRGRTEAFF	TGTGCCTGGAGCAGGGGTAGGACTGAAGCTTTCTTT
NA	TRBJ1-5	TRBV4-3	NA	CASSQNRAGSNQPQHF	TGCGCCAGCAGCCAAAACAGGGCCGGTAGCAATCAGCCCCAGCATTTT
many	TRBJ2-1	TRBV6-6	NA	CASSYSQVYNEQFF	TGTGCCAGCAGTTACTCGCAGGTCTACAATGAGCAGTTCTTC
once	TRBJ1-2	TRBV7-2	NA	CASSFGGGQNYGYTF	TGTGCCAGCAGCTTTGGCGGTGGACAGAACTATGGCTACACCTTC
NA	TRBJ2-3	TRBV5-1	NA	CASLGPGPDTQYF	TGCGCCAGCCTCGGGCCAGGCCCAGATACGCAGTATTTT
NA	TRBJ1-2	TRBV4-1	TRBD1	CASSRGQGSSYGYTF	TGCGCCAGCAGCCGCGGACAGGGGTCTTCCTATGGCTACACCTTC
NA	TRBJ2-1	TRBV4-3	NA	CASSQDYYPSEQFF	TGCGCCAGCAGCCAAGATTACTACCCCAGTGAGCAGTTCTTC
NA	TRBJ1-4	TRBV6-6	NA	CASSISQAVEKLFF	TGTGCCAGCAGTATATCCCAGGCAGTGGAAAAACTGTTTTTT
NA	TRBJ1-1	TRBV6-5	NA	CASSYTTGEAFF	TGTGCCAGCAGTTACACGACAGGTGAAGCTTTCTTT
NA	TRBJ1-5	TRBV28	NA	CASSGGVGNNQPQHF	TGTGCCAGCAGCGGGGGGGTGGGAAACAATCAGCCCCAGCATTTT
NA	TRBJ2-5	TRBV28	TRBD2	CASTLAGGETQYF	TGTGCCAGCACCTTAGCGGGAGGAGAGACCCAGTACTTC
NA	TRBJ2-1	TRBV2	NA	CASKGLLGVGEQFF	TGTGCCAGCAAAGGGCTCCTAGGTGTGGGTGAGCAGTTCTTC
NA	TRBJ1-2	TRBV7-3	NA	CASSSNLSDRSYGYTF	TGTGCCAGCAGCTCCAACCTAAGCGACAGGTCCTATGGCTACACCTTC
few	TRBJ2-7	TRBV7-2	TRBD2	CASSLGLAGMDYEQYF	TGTGCCAGCAGCTTAGGGCTAGCGGGGATGGACTACGAGCAGTACTTC
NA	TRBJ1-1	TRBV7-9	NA	CASSLGVGGTTEAFF	TGTGCCAGCAGCTTAGGCGTGGGGGGGACCACTGAAGCTTTCTTT
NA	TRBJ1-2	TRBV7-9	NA	CASSLEVHGYTF	TGTGCCAGCAGCTTAGAAGTCCATGGCTACACCTTC
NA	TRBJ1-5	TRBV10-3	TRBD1	CAIRRQGAGQPQHF	TGTGCCATCAGGAGACAGGGGGCAGGTCAGCCCCAGCATTTT
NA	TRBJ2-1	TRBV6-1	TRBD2	CASSEGGLLSGRNNEQFF	TGTGCCAGCAGTGAGGGGGGACTTCTTAGCGGGCGCAACAATGAGCAGTTCTTC
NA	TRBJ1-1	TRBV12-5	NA	CASGLTGNTEAFF	TGTGCTAGTGGTTTGACCGGGAACACTGAAGCTTTCTTT
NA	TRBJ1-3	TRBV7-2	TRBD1	CASSLGWTGTGNTIYF	TGTGCCAGCAGCTTAGGGTGGACAGGCACTGGAAACACCATATATTTT
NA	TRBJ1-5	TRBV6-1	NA	CASSLDRNQPQHF	TGTGCCAGCAGTCTTGACAGGAATCAGCCCCAGCATTTT